This T cell receptor beta chain was captured by sequencing in a study of cytomegalovirus exposure and HLA in healthy donors. V trimming: 11 bases; J trimming: 4 bases; junction bases outside the gene matches: 5. The germline V gene encodes CDR1 SNHLY and CDR2 FYNNEI. The CDR3 is made up of 13 amino acids. In the PCR, 60 Vbeta and 13 Jbeta primers were used. This table comes from immunoSEQ multiplex PCR, and its TCRdb copy is limited to in-frame clones, with some not included. The sample holds 150,000 to 200,000 clones, around 84% seen once. V is TRBV2 and J is TRBJ1-6; 7 bases align to TRBD1. This sequence originates from a man between 18 and 35 years old in good health and CMV-seronegative. Sequences were obtained from PBMCs. The DNA of the CDR3 is TGTGCCGCGGCGACAGGGTATAATTCACCCCTCCACTTT. Translated: CAAATGYNSPLHF.